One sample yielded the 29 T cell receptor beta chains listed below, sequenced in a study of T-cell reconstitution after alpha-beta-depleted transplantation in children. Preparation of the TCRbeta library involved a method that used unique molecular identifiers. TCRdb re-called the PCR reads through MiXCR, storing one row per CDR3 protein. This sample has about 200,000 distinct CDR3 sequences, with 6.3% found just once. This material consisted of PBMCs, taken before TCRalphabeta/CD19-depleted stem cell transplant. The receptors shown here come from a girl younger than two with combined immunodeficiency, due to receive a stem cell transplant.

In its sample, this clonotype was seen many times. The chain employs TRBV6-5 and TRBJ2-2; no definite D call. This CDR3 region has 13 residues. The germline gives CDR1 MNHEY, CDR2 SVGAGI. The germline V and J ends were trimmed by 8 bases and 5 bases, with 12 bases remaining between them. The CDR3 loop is CASRNSRTGELFF. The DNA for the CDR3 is TGTGCCAGCCGTAATAGCAGAACCGGGGAGCTGTTTTTT.

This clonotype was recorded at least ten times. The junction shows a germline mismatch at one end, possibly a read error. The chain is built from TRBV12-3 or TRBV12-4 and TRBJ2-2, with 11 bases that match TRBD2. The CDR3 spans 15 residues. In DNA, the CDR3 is TGTGCCAGCAGTCTAGCGGGAGGCGGAACCGGGGAGCTGTTTTTT. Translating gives CASSLAGGGTGELFF.

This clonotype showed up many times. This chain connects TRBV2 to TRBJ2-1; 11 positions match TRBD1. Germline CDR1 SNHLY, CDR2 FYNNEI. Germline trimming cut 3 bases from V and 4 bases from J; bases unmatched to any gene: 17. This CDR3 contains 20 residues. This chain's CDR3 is CASSDGLGQGARLIYNEQFF. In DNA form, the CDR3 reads TGTGCCAGCAGTGACGGCCTAGGACAGGGGGCTCGACTCATATACAATGAGCAGTTCTTC.

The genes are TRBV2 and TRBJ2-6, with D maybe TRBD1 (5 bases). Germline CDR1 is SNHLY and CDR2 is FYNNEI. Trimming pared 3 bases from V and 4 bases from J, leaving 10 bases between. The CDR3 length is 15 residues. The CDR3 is CASSDSGSGANVLTF. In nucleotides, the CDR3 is TGTGCCAGCAGTGACTCAGGGTCCGGGGCCAACGTCCTGACTTTC.

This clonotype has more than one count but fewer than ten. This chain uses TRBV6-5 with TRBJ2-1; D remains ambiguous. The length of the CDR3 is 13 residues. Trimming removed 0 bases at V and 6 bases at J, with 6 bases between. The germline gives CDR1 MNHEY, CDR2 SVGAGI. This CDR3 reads CASSYSTGNEQFF. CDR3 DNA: TGTGCCAGCAGTTACTCGACGGGCAATGAGCAGTTCTTC.

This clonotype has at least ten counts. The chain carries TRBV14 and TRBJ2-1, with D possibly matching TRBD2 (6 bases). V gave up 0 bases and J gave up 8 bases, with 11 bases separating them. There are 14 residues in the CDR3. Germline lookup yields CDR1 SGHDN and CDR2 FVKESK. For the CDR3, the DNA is TGTGCCAGCAGCCAAGAACGGTGGGGGGATGAGCAGTTCTTC. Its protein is CASSQERWGDEQFF.

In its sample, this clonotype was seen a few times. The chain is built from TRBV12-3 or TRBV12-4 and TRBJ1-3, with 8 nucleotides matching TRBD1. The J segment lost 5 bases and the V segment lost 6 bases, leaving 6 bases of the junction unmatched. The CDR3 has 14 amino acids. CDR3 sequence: CASSQGTGRNTIYF. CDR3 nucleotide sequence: TGTGCCAGCAGCCAAGGGACAGGCAGAAACACCATATATTTT.

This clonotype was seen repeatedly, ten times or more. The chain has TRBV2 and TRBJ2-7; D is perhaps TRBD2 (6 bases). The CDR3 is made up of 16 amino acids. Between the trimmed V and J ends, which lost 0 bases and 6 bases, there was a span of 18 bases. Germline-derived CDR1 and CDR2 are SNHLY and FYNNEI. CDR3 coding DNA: TGTGCCAGCAGTGAAGCGGCGGGACTGGAGGTCTTCGAGCAGTACTTC. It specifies CASSEAAGLEVFEQYF.

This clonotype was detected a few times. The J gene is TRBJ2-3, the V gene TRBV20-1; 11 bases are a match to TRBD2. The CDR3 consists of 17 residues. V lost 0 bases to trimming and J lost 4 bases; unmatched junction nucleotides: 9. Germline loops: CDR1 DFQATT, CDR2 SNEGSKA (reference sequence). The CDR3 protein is CSARELAGDGGSDTQYF. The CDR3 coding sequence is TGCAGTGCTAGAGAACTAGCGGGAGACGGCGGTTCAGATACGCAGTATTTT.

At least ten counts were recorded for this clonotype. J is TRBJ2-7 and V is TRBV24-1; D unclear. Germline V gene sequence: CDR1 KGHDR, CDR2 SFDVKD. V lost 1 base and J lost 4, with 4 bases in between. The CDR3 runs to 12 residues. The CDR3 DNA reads TGTGCCACCAGTGATTTAGGGTACGAGCAGTACTTC. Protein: CATSDLGYEQYF.

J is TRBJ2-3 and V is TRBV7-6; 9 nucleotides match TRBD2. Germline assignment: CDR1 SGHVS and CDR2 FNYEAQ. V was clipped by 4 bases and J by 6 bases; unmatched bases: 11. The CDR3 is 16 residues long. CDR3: CASSSGLSGGLDTQYF. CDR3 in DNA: TGTGCCAGCAGCTCAGGGCTGAGCGGGGGGTTGGATACGCAGTATTTT.

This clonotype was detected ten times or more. The CDR3 is CSARRLGANVLTF. The CDR3 bases are TGCAGTGCTAGAAGGTTGGGGGCCAACGTCCTGACTTTC. J is TRBJ2-6 and V is TRBV20-1; D gene uncertain. This CDR3 region has 13 residues. Trimming stripped 2 bases from V and 4 bases from J, with 6 bases between. From germline, CDR1 is DFQATT and CDR2 SNEGSKA (reference sequence).

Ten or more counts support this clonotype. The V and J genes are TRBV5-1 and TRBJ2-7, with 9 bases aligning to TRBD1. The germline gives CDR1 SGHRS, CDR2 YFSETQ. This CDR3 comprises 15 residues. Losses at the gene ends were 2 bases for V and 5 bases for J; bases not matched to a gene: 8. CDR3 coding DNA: TGCGCCAGCAGCTTTTGGACCGGGACAGGGAACGAGCAGTACTTC. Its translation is CASSFWTGTGNEQYF. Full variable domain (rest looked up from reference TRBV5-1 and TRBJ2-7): KAGVTQTPRYLIKTRGQQVTLSCSPISGHRSVSWYQQTPGQGLQFLFEYFSETQRNKGNFPGRFSGRQFSNSRSEMNVSTLELGDSALYLCASSFWTGTGNEQYFGPGTRLTVT.

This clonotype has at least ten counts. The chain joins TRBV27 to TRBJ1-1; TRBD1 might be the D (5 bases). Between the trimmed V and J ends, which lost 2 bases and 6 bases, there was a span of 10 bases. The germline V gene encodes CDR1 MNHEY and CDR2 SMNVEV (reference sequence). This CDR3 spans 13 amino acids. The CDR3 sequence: CASSLSSRAEAFF. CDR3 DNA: TGTGCCAGCAGTTTAAGTAGCAGGGCTGAAGCTTTCTTT.

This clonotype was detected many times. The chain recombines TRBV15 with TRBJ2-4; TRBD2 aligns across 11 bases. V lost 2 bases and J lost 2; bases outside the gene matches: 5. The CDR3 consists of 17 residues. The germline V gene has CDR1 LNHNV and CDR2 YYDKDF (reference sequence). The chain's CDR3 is CATSRSGLADTKNIQYF. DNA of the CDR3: TGTGCCACCAGCAGATCGGGACTAGCGGACACCAAAAACATTCAGTACTTC.

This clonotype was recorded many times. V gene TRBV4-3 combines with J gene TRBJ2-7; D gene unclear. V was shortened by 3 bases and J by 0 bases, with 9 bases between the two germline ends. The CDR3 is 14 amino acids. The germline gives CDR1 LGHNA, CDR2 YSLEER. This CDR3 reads CASSHGFPSYEQYF. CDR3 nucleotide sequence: TGCGCCAGCAGCCACGGATTCCCCTCCTACGAGCAGTACTTC.

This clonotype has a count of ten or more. CDR3 nucleotides: TGTGCCAGCAGCCACGGGGGTGATTCACCCCTCCACTTT. Its protein is CASSHGGDSPLHF. The genes are TRBV4-2 and TRBJ1-6, with a tentative D call TRBD1 (5 bases). The CDR3 totals 13 residues. Per the germline V gene, CDR1 is LGHNA and CDR2 is YNFKEQ. Between the trimmed V and J ends, which lost 3 bases and 8 bases, there was a span of 8 bases.

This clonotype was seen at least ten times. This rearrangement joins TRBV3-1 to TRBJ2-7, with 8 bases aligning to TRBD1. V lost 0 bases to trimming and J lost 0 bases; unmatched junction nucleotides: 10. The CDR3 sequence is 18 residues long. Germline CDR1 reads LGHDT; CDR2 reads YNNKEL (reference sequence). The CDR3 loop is CASSQDPPGQVSSYEQYF. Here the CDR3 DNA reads TGTGCCAGCAGCCAAGATCCCCCGGGACAGGTGAGCTCCTACGAGCAGTACTTC.

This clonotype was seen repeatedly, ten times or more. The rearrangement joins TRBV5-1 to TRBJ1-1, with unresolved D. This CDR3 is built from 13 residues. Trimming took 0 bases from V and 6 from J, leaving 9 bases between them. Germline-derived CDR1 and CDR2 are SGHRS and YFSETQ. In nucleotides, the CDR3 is TGCGCCAGCAGCTTGGAGGGCAGATCTGAAGCTTTCTTT. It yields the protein CASSLEGRSEAFF.

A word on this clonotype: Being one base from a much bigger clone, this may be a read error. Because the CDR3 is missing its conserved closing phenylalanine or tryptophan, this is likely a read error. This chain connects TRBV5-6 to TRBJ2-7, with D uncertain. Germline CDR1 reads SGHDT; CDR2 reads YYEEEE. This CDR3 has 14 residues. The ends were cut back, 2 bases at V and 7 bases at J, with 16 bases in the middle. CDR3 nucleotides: TGTGCCAGCAGCTTCGGGCCCCCCCCTTCAGAGCAGTACTCC. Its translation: CASSFGPPPSEQYS.

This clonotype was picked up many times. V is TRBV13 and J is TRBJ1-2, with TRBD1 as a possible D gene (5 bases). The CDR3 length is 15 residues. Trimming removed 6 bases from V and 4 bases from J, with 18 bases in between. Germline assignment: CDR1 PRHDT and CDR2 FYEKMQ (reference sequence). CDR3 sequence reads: CASRPTVGGFYGYTF. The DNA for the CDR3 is TGTGCCAGCAGACCGACAGTGGGTGGATTCTATGGCTACACCTTC.

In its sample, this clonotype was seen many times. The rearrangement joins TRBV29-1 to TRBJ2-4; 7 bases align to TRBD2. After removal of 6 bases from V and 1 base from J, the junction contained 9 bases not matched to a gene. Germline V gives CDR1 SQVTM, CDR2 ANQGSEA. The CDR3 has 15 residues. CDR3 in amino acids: CSVELAEAAKNIQYF. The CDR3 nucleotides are TGCAGCGTCGAGCTAGCGGAGGCCGCCAAAAACATTCAGTACTTC. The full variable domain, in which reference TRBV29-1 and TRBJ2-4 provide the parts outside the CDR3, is SAVISQKPSRDICQRGTSLTIQCQVDSQVTMMFWYRQQPGQSLTLIATANQGSEATYESGFVIDKFPISRPNLTFSTLTVSNMSPEDSSIYLCSVELAEAAKNIQYFGAGTRLSVL.

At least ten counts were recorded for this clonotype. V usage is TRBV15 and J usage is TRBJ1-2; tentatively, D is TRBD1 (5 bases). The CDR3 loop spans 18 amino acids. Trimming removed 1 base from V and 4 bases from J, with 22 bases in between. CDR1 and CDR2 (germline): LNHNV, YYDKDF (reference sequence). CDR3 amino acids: CATSRGFLRTGDGYGYTF. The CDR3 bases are TGTGCCACCAGCAGAGGGTTCCTTCGGACCGGGGACGGCTATGGCTACACCTTC.

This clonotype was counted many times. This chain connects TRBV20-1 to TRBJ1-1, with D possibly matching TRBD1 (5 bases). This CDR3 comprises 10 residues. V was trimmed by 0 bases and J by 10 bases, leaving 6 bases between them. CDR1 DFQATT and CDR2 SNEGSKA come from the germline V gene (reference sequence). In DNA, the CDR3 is TGCAGTGCTAGAGAGGGGGGAGCTTTCTTT. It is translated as CSAREGGAFF.

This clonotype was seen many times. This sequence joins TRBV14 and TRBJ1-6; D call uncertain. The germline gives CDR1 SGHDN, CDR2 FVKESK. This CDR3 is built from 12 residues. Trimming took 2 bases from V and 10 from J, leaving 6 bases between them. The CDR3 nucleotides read TGTGCCAGCAGCCAACGAAACTCACCCCTCCACTTT. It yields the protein CASSQRNSPLHF.

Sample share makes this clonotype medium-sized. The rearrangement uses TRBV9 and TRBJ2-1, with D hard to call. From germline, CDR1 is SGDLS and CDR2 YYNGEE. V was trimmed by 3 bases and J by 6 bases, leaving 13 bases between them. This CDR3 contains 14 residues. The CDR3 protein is CASSAQSVGNEQFF. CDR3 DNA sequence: TGTGCCAGCAGCGCACAGTCGGTTGGCAATGAGCAGTTCTTC.

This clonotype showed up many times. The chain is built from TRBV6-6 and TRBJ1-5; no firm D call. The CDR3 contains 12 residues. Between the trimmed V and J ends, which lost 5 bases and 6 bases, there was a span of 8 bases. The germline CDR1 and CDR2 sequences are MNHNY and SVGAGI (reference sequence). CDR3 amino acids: CASSPPLQPQHF. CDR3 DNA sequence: TGTGCCAGCAGTCCGCCGCTTCAGCCCCAGCATTTT.

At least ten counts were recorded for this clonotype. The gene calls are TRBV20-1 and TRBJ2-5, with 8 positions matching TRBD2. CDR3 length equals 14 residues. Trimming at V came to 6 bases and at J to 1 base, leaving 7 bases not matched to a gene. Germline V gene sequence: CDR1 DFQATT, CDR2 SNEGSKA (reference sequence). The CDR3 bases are TGCAGTGCGAGAACGAGCGGGGGCCAAGAGACCCAGTACTTC. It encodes CSARTSGGQETQYF.

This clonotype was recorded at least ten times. In nucleotides, the CDR3 is TGTGCCAGCAGCTTGGGCAGGGGGCTTAACAATGAGCAGTTCTTC. It is translated as CASSLGRGLNNEQFF. This rearrangement joins TRBV7-7 to TRBJ2-1; 8 nucleotides align to TRBD1. J gave up 5 bases and V 3 bases, and 6 bases lay outside the gene matches. Per germline, CDR1 SSHAT and CDR2 FNYEAQ (reference sequence). This CDR3 is built from 15 residues.